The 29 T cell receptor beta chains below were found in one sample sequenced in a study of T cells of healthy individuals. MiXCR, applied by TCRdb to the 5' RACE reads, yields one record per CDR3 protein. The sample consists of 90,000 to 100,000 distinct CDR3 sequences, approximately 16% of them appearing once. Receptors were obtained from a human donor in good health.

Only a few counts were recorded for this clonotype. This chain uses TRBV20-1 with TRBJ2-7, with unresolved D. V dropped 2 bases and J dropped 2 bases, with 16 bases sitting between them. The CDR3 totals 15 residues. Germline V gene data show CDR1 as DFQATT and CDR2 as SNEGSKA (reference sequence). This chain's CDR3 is CSARSNPGPTYEQYF. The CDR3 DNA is TGCAGTGCTAGATCCAACCCCGGTCCGACCTACGAGCAGTACTTC.

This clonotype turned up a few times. CDR3: CASKYGAGPYEQYF. DNA of the CDR3: TGTGCCTCGAAGTACGGGGCAGGGCCCTACGAGCAGTACTTC. The rearrangement links TRBV6-5 to TRBJ2-7, with D perhaps being TRBD1 or TRBD2 (5 bases each). Germline V lookup: CDR1 MNHEY, CDR2 SVGAGI. The V end lost 11 bases, the J end lost 2 bases, and 19 bases lay between the germline ends. CDR3 length: 14 amino acids.

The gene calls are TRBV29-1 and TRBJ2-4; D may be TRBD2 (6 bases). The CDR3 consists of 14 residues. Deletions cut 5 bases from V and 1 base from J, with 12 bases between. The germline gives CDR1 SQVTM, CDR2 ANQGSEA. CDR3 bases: TGCAGCGTTACCATGACTAGGGCCAAAAACATTCAGTACTTC. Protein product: CSVTMTRAKNIQYF.

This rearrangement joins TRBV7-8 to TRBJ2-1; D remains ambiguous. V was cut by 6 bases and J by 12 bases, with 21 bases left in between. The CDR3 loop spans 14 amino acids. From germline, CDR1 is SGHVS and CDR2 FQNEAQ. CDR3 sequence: CASRFDSYNERQFF. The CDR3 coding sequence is TGTGCCAGCAGGTTCGATTCTTACAATGAGCGGCAGTTCTTC.

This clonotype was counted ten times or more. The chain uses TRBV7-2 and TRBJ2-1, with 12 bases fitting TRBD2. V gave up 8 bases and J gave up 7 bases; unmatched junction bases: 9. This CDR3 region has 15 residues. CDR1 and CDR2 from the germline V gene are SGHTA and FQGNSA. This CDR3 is CASARLAGVGNEQFF. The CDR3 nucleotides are TGTGCCAGCGCCCGACTAGCGGGAGTTGGAAATGAGCAGTTCTTC.

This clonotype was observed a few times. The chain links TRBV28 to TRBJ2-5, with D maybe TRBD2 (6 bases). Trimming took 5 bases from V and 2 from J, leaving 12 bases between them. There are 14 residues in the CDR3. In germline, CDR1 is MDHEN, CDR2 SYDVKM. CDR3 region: CASSIWGEQETQYF. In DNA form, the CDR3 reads TGTGCCAGCAGTATCTGGGGGGAACAAGAGACCCAGTACTTC.

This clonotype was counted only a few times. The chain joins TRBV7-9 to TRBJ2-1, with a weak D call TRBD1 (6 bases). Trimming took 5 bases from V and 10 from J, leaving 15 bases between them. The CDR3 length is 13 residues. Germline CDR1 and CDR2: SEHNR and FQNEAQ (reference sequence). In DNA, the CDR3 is TGTGCCAGCAGCGTCTCATTCAGGGGCGAGCAGTTCTTC. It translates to CASSVSFRGEQFF.

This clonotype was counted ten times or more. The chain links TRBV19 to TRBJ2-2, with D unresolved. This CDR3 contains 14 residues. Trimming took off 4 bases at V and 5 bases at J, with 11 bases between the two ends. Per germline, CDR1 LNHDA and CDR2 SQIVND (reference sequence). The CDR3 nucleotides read TGTGCCAGTAGTAATCTGTACGGGACCGGGGAGCTGTTTTTT. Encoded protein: CASSNLYGTGELFF. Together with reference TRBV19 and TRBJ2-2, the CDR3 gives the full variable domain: DGGITQSPKYLFRKEGQNVTLSCEQNLNHDAMYWYRQDPGQGLRLIYYSQIVNDFQKGDIAEGYSVSREKKESFPLTVTSAQKNPTAFYLCASSNLYGTGELFFGEGSRLTVL.

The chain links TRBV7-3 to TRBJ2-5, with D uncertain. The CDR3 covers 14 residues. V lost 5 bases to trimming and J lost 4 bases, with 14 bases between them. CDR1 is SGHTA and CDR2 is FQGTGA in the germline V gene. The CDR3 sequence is CASSRHSNGETQYF. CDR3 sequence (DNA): TGTGCCAGCAGCCGACATTCGAATGGAGAGACCCAGTACTTC. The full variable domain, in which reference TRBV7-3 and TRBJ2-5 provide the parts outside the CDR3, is GAGVSQTPSNKVTEKGKYVELRCDPISGHTALYWYRQSLGQGPEFLIYFQGTGAADDSGLPNDRFFAVRPEGSVSTLKIQRTERGDSAVYLCASSRHSNGETQYFGPGTRLLVL.

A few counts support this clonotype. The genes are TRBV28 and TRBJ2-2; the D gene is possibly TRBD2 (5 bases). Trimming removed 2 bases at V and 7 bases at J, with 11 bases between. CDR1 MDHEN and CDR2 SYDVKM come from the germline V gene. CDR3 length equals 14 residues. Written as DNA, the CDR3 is TGTGCCAGCAGTTTAGCTAGCCCGTTCGGGGAGCTGTTTTTT. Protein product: CASSLASPFGELFF. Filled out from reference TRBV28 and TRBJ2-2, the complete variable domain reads DVKVTQSSRYLVKRTGEKVFLECVQDMDHENMFWYRQDPGLGLRLIYFSYDVKMKEKGDIPEGYSVSREKKERFSLILESASTNQTSMYLCASSLASPFGELFFGEGSRLTVL.

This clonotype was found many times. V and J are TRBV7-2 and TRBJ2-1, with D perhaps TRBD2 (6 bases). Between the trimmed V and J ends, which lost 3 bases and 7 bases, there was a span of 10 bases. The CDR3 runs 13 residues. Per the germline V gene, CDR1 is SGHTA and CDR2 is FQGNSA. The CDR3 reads CASSFGTFNEQFF. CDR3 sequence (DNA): TGTGCCAGCAGCTTCGGGACTTTTAATGAGCAGTTCTTC.

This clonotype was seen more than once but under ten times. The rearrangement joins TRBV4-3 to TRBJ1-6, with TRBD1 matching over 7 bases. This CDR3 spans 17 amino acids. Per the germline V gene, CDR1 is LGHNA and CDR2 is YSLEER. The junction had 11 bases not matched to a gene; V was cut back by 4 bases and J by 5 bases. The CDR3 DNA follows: TGCGCCAGCAGCCGGAGATCGGACAGGTCGAATAATTCACCCCTCCACTTT. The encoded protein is CASSRRSDRSNNSPLHF.

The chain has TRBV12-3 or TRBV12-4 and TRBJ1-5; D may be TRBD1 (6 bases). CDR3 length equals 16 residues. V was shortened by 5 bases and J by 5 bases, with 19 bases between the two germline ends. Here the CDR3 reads CASSLTWTVQDQPQHF. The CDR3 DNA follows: TGTGCCAGCAGTCTTACGTGGACAGTTCAGGATCAGCCCCAGCATTTT.

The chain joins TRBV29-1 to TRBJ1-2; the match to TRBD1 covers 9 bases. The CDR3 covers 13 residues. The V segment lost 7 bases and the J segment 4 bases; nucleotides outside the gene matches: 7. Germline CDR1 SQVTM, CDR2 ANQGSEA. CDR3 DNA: TGCAGCGCATCCGGACAGGGGAGCTATGGCTACACCTTC. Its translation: CSASGQGSYGYTF.

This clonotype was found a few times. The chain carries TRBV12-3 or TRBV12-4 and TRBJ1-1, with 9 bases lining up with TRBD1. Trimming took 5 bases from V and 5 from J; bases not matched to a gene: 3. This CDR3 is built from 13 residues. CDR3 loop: CASSTGGWTEAFF. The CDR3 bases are TGTGCCAGCAGTACAGGGGGCTGGACTGAAGCTTTCTTT.

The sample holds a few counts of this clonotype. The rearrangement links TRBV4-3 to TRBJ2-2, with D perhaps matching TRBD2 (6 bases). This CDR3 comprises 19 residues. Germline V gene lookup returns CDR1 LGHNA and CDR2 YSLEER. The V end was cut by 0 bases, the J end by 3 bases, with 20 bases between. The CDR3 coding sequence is TGCGCCAGCAGCCAAGATAAAGACGGGGACTGGATCCACACCGGGGAGCTGTTTTTT. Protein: CASSQDKDGDWIHTGELFF.

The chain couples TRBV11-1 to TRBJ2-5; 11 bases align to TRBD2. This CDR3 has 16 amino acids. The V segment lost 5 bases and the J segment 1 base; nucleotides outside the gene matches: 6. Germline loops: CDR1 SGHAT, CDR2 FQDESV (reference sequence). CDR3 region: CASSQGLADLQETQYF. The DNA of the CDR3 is TGTGCCAGCAGCCAGGGACTAGCGGACCTCCAAGAGACCCAGTACTTC.

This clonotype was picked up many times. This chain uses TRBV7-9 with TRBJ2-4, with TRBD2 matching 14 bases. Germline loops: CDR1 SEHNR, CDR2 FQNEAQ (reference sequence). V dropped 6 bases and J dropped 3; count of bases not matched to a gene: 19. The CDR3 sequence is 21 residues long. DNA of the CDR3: TGTGCCAGCAGTTTACTTGTCGGACTAGCGGGAGGAAGGGGTCGCAAAAACATTCAGTACTTC. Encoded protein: CASSLLVGLAGGRGRKNIQYF.

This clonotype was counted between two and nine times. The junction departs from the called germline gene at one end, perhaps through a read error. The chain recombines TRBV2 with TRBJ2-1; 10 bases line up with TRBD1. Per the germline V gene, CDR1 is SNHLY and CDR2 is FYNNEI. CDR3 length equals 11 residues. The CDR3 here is CASSSGTGAIF. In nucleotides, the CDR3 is TGTGCCAGCAGCTCCGGGACAGGGGCCATCTTC.

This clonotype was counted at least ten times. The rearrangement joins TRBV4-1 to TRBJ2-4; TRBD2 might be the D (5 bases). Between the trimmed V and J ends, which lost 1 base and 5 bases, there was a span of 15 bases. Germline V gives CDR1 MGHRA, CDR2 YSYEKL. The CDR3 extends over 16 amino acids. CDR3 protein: CASSQGGLLDENIQYF. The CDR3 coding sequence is TGCGCCAGCAGCCAAGGTGGTCTACTAGATGAAAACATTCAGTACTTC.

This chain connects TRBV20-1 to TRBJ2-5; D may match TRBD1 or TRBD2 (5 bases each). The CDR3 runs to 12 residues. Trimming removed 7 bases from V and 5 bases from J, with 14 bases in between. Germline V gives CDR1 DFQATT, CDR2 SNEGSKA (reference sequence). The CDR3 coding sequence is TGCAGTGTTGAGGGGCAAGCGGAGACCCAGTACTTC. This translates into CSVEGQAETQYF.

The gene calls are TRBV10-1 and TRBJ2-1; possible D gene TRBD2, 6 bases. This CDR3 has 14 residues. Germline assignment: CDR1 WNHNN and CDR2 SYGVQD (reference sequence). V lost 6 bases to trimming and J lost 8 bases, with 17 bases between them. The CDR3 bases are TGCGCCAGCAGGACACACCGGCGGGGATATGAGCAGTTCTTC. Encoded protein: CASRTHRRGYEQFF.

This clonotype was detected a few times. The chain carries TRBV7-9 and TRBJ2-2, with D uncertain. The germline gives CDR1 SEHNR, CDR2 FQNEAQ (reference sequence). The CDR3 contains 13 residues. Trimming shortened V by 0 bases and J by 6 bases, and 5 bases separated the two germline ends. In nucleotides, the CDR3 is TGTGCCAGCAGCTTAGCAGGGTCCGGGGAGCTGTTTTTT. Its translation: CASSLAGSGELFF.

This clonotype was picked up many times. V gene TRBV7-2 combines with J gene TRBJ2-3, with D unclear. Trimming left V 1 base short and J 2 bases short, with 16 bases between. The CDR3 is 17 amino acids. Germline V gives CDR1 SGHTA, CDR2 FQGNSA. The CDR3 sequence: CASSLEKSDVLTDTQYF. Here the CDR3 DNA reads TGTGCCAGCAGCTTAGAGAAGAGCGATGTCCTCACAGATACGCAGTATTTT.

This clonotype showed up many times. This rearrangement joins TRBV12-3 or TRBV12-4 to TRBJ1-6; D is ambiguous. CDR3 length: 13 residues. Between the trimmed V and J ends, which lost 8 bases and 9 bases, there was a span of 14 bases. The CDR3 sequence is CASGLELSSPLHF. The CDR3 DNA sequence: TGTGCCAGCGGGCTGGAGCTCAGTTCACCCCTCCACTTT.

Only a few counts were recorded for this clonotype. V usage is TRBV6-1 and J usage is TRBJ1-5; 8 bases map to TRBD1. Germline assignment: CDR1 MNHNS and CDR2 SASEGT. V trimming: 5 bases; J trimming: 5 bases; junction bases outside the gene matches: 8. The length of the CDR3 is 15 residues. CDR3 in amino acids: CASSWDRTKDQPQHF. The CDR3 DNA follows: TGTGCCAGCAGTTGGGACAGGACTAAGGATCAGCCCCAGCATTTT.

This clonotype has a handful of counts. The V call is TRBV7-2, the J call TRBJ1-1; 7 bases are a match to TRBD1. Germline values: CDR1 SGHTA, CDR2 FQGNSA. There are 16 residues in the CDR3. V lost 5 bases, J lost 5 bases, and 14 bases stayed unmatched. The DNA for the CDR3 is TGTGCCAGCAGCACCCTGGGACAGCGACTTGGGACTGAAGCTTTCTTT. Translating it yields CASSTLGQRLGTEAFF.

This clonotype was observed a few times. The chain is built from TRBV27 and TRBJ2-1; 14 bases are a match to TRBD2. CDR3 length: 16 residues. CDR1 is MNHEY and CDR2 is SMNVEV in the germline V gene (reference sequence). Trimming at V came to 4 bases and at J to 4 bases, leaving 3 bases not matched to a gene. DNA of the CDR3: TGTGCCAGCAGTTCCAGACTAGCGGGAGGGTACAATGAGCAGTTCTTC. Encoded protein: CASSSRLAGGYNEQFF.

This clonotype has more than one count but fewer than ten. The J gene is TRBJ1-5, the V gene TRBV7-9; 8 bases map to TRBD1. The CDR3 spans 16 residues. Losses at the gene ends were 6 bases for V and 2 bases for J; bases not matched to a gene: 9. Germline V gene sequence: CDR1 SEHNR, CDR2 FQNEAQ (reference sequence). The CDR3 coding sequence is TGTGCCAGCAGTACCTCAGTGACAGGGGGCAATCAGCCCCAGCATTTT. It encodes CASSTSVTGGNQPQHF.